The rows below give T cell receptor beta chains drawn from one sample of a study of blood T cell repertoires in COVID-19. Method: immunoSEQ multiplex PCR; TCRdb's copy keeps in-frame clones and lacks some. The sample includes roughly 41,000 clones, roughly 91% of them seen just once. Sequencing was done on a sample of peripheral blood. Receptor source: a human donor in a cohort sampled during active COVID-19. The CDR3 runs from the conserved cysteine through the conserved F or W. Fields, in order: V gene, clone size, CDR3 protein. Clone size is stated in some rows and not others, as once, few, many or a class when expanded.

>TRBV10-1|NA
CASSAAGGPGEQFF
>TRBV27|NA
CASSSEGYEQYF
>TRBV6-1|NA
CASSETPGQGRGGEQFF
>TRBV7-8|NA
CASSFEGDGTSYEQYF
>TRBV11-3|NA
CASSFSSADTQYF
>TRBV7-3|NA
CASSLIAASTDTQYF
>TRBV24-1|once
CATSDLSGQGHF
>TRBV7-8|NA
CASRKGQYNEQFF
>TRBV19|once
CASSLRTAKNIQYF
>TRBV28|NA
CASSGAGGGIETQYF
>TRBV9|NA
CASSVGVAGADTQYF
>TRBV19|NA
CASSASPRQGTMNTEAFF
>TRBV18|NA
CASSTESPDTQYF
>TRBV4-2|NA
CASSQGQGAGDTQYF
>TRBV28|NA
CASRPGTSGADTQYF
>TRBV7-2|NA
CASSPVYEQYF
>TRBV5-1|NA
CASSLGQGARTEAFF
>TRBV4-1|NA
CASSQDHGANEQFF
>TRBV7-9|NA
CASSPPTASSYEQYF
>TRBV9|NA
CASSVGASYGYTF
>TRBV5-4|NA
CASSMRLVAGELFF
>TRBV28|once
CASSDSSRAYNEQFF
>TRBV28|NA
CASQERVKNTGELFF
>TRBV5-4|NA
CASSLGQTRHYGYTF
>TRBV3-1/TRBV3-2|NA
CASSQDRRRAFF
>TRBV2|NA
CASRYTSGRTGELFF
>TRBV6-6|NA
CASRPSGSSYNEQFF
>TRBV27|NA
CASRGTGQGTDTQYF
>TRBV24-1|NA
CATRGEGNTGELFF
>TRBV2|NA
CASSVAVIGEQYF
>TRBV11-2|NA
CASSLSQGAPGEQYF
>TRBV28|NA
CASSFTSAGTNEQFF
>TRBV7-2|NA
CASSLPAGPPPWGYTF
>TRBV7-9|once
CASSLGTQGLETDTQYF
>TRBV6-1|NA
CASSAQGNRPSSYEQYF
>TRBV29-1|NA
CSVEGTGSDKNIQYF
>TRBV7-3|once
CASSSSGMVLSNEQFF
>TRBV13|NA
CASSREYNEQFF
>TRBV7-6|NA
CASLRGGTYNEQFF
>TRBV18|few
CASSPGRQGFGEQFF
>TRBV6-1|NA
CASSDGQGADTQYF
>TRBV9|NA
CASSAGTGGYEQYF
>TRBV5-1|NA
CASSLAAGGEFRGDTQYF
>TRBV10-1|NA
CASSGGLGEQFF
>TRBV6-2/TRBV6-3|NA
CASSYYLAGDRNEQFF
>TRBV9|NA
CASSAGTGGQETQYF
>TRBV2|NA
CASSRGQDREKLFF
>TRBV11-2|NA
CASGRQVFGANVLTF
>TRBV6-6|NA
CASSYGDVATYEQYF
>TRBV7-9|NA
CASSRAGPSYEQYF
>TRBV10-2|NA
CASSERGGATGELFF
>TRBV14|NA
CASSLTEYNEQFF
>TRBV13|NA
CASSSRLAGQTQYF